The 20 T cell receptor beta chains below come from one sample, sequenced in a study of identical twins (dated by TCRdb to 2016 to 2017). Library construction relied on 5' RACE. Sequencing was performed on an Illumina HiSeq 2000. Clones were called with MiXCR by TCRdb after fastp trimmed the public reads at Q25, and only in-frame beta chains were retained. For every CDR3 protein sequence, its rows merge into one entry that carries the most common genes and DNA. A total of 500,000 to 550,000 distinct CDR3 sequences appear in this sample, 20% to 25% of them only once. The ten largest clones represent around 0.9% of the sample. The sample was also linked to a second study, of T cells expressing NK-cell markers.

Sequenced input: CD4+ T cells sorted from blood. The origin of the receptors is a woman aged 18-29 years in good health.

Written as DNA, the CDR3 is TGTGCCAGCAGTTTCAACTCAGGATCAGATACGCAGTATTTT. Its protein is CASSFNSGSDTQYF. The rearrangement links TRBV12-3 or TRBV12-4 to TRBJ2-3; D gene unclear. This CDR3 contains 14 residues. V was cut by 3 bases and J by 4 bases, with 11 bases left in between.

This clonotype has just a few counts. The rearrangement uses TRBV20-1 and TRBJ2-3, with D possibly matching TRBD2 (5 bases). Trimming pared 0 bases from V and 0 bases from J, leaving 10 bases between. Germline CDR1 DFQATT, CDR2 SNEGSKA (reference sequence). CDR3 length: 15 residues. The CDR3 sequence: CSARDPRGSTDTQYF. In DNA form, the CDR3 reads TGCAGTGCTAGAGACCCCCGGGGTAGCACAGATACGCAGTATTTT.

This clonotype was picked up many times. V gene TRBV20-1 combines with J gene TRBJ2-7; TRBD2 matches at 7 bases. The junction had 9 bases not matched to a gene; V was cut back by 7 bases and J by 6 bases. The CDR3 loop spans 12 amino acids. Germline values: CDR1 DFQATT, CDR2 SNEGSKA (reference sequence). CDR3 bases: TGCAGTGGAGAGCAGGGAGGGTTCGAGCAGTACTTC. This sequence encodes CSGEQGGFEQYF.

The V call is TRBV7-9, the J call TRBJ1-1, with a weak D call TRBD1 (6 bases). The length of the CDR3 is 15 residues. Germline loops: CDR1 SEHNR, CDR2 FQNEAQ (reference sequence). Trimming removed 5 bases at V and 2 bases at J, with 15 bases between. CDR3 in amino acids: CASSLKTGFNTEAFF. In DNA form, the CDR3 reads TGTGCCAGCAGCCTTAAAACAGGGTTCAACACTGAAGCTTTCTTT.

The chain combines TRBV7-3 with TRBJ2-1; D is undetermined. V gave up 8 bases and J gave up 1 base, with 12 bases separating them. Germline V lookup: CDR1 SGHTA, CDR2 FQGTGA. There are 14 residues in the CDR3. The CDR3, as DNA: TGTGCCAGCGGTGGGGTCGGATCCTACAATGAGCAGTTCTTC. Protein product: CASGGVGSYNEQFF.

In this sample, this clonotype turned up many times. The CDR3 sequence: CASSWGHSNTEAFF. The CDR3 DNA reads as TGTGCCAGCAGCTGGGGACACTCAAACACTGAAGCTTTCTTT. This sequence joins TRBV5-8 and TRBJ1-1, with D possibly being TRBD1 (6 bases). The CDR3 loop spans 14 amino acids. The V end was cut by 3 bases, the J end by 2 bases, with 11 bases between. CDR1 is SGHTS, CDR2 YDEGEE, per germline. Full variable domain (remainder filled in from reference TRBV5-8 and TRBJ1-1): EAGVTQSPTHLIKTRGQQATLRCSPISGHTSVYWYQQALGLGLQFLLWYDEGEERNRGNFPPRFSGRQFPNYSSELNVNALELEDSALYLCASSWGHSNTEAFFGQGTRLTVV.

The chain employs TRBV6-2 or TRBV6-3 and TRBJ2-7; D may be TRBD1 (6 bases). The CDR3 length is 15 residues. Germline V gene lookup returns CDR1 MNHEY and CDR2 SVGEGT. V shed 7 bases and J shed 2 bases, with 18 bases lying between them. This chain's CDR3 is CASNIDRRSTYEQYF. As DNA, the CDR3 is TGTGCCAGCAACATCGACAGGCGTTCTACCTACGAGCAGTACTTC.

This clonotype has a count of ten or more. The rearrangement links TRBV5-5 to TRBJ1-2; D gene uncertain. Germline values: CDR1 SGHKS, CDR2 YYEKEE (reference sequence). This CDR3 spans 16 amino acids. V was trimmed by 0 bases and J by 0 bases, leaving 12 bases between them. Here the CDR3 reads CASSLAGEVSNYGYTF. CDR3 nucleotide sequence: TGTGCCAGCAGCTTGGCCGGGGAGGTTTCTAACTATGGCTACACCTTC.

The chain recombines TRBV10-1 with TRBJ2-2, with D hard to call. CDR3 length: 16 amino acids. Germline V CDR1 and CDR2: WNHNN, SYGVQD (reference sequence). Trimming cost V 0 bases and J 2 bases, with 10 bases left between them. DNA of the CDR3: TGCGCCAGCAGTGAGTCGTACGGGTTCAACACCGGGGAGCTGTTTTTT. Protein: CASSESYGFNTGELFF.

This chain joins TRBV6-1 and TRBJ1-2; TRBD1 is a possible D gene (6 bases). V lost 7 bases, J lost 2 bases, and 14 bases lay in between. The CDR3 has 14 residues. Per the germline V gene, CDR1 is MNHNS and CDR2 is SASEGT. CDR3 coding DNA: TGTGCCAGCAAACTACCGGGGACAAACTATGGCTACACCTTC. This translates into CASKLPGTNYGYTF.

The V gene is TRBV20-1, the J gene TRBJ2-3; D not certain. The CDR3 is 13 residues long. The germline CDR1 and CDR2 sequences are DFQATT and SNEGSKA (reference sequence). V lost 5 bases and J 4 bases, leaving 13 bases between the germline ends. CDR3: CSAQARAADTQYF. CDR3 nucleotides: TGCAGTGCTCAGGCTCGCGCGGCAGATACGCAGTATTTT.

The chain recombines TRBV12-5 with TRBJ2-3; no clear D gene. The germline CDR1 and CDR2 sequences are LGHNT and FRNRAP. V was clipped by 7 bases and J by 2 bases, with 19 bases between them. CDR3 length: 16 residues. The CDR3 sequence is CASVPPNSGLTDTQYF. The CDR3 coding sequence is TGTGCTAGTGTGCCCCCTAACTCAGGCCTCACAGATACGCAGTATTTT.

This clonotype was recorded a few times. This chain links TRBV7-9 with TRBJ2-7, with TRBD2 matching 7 bases. This CDR3 comprises 15 residues. CDR1 is SEHNR, CDR2 FQNEAQ, per germline (reference sequence). Trimming cost V 11 bases and J 3 bases; bases outside gene matches: 16. This CDR3 reads CALSLGGNDLYEQYF. The CDR3 DNA reads as TGTGCCCTATCACTGGGGGGGAATGATCTCTACGAGCAGTACTTC.

The chain links TRBV20-1 to TRBJ2-5, with D perhaps assigned TRBD1 or TRBD2 (5 bases each). Germline V gene data show CDR1 as DFQATT and CDR2 as SNEGSKA (reference sequence). Trimming took 6 bases from V and 4 from J, leaving 15 bases between them. CDR3 length: 13 amino acids. CDR3 bases: TGCAGTGCACCGACCCGGGGCGGAGAGACCCAGTACTTC. Translating it yields CSAPTRGGETQYF.

J is TRBJ2-1 and V is TRBV9; 8 nucleotides align to TRBD2. The CDR3 covers 17 residues. The junction had 13 bases not matched to a gene; V was cut back by 2 bases and J by 6 bases. Germline CDR1 and CDR2: SGDLS and YYNGEE. The chain's CDR3 is CASSVQDTGGLFNEQFF. The CDR3 DNA reads TGTGCCAGCAGCGTCCAAGACACGGGAGGGCTCTTCAATGAGCAGTTCTTC.

The chain links TRBV6-2 or TRBV6-3 to TRBJ2-1, with D unclear. Trimming cost V 4 bases and J 0 bases, with 16 bases left between them. CDR1 is MNHEY, CDR2 SVGEGT, per germline. The CDR3 spans 17 residues. The CDR3 bases are TGTGCCAGCAGTTCTCCTCGACCTCAGAGCTCCTACAATGAGCAGTTCTTC. It yields the protein CASSSPRPQSSYNEQFF.

The chain uses TRBV6-5 and TRBJ2-5, with TRBD1 as a possible D gene (5 bases). V was shortened by 4 bases and J by 6 bases, with 18 bases between the two germline ends. Germline V gene sequence: CDR1 MNHEY, CDR2 SVGAGI. The CDR3 extends over 15 amino acids. The CDR3 sequence is CASSCNGAGMKTQYF. The CDR3 nucleotides are TGTGCCAGCAGTTGCAATGGGGCAGGGATGAAGACCCAGTACTTC.

The chain couples TRBV6-1 to TRBJ1-5, with D unresolved. Per the germline V gene, CDR1 is MNHNS and CDR2 is SASEGT. The CDR3 consists of 14 residues. The V end lost 7 bases, the J end lost 5 bases, and 15 bases lay between the germline ends. This chain's CDR3 is CASTVPGYYQPQHF. DNA of the CDR3: TGTGCCAGCACTGTCCCCGGGTACTATCAGCCCCAGCATTTT.

This clonotype was recorded a few times. This chain links TRBV7-2 with TRBJ1-2; no firm D call. The CDR3 sequence is 16 residues long. Trimming shortened V by 0 bases and J by 0 bases, and 11 bases separated the two germline ends. Germline assignment: CDR1 SGHTA and CDR2 FQGNSA. Here the CDR3 reads CASSLAGGRTNYGYTF. Written as DNA, the CDR3 is TGTGCCAGCAGCTTAGCCGGCGGCCGGACTAACTATGGCTACACCTTC.

The chain carries TRBV15 and TRBJ1-6; D not certain. The CDR3 sequence is 15 residues long. Germline V gene sequence: CDR1 LNHNV, CDR2 YYDKDF (reference sequence). V lost 0 bases and J 7 bases, leaving 10 bases between the germline ends. The CDR3 sequence is CATSREGGINSPLHF. DNA of the CDR3: TGTGCCACCAGCAGAGAGGGAGGCATAAATTCACCCCTCCACTTT.